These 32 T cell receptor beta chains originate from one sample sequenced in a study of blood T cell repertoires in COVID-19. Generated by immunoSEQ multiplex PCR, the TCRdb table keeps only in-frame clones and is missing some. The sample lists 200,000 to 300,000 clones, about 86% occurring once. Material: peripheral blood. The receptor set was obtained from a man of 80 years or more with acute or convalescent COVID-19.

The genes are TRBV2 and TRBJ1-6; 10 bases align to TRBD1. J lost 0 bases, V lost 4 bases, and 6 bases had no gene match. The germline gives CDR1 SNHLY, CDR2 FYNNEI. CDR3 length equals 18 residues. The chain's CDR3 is CASSGDRGLGSYNSPLHF. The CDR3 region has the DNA TGTGCCAGCAGTGGGGACAGGGGATTAGGCTCCTATAATTCACCCCTCCACTTT.

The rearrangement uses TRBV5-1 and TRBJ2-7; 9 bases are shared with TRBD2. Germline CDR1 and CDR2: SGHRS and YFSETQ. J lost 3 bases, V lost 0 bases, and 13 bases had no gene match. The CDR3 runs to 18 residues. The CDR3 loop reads CASSLGRGSGRGGYEQYF. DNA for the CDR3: TGCGCCAGCAGCTTGGGCCGGGGTAGCGGGAGAGGTGGCTACGAGCAGTACTTC. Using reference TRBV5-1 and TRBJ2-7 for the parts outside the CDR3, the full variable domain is KAGVTQTPRYLIKTRGQQVTLSCSPISGHRSVSWYQQTPGQGLQFLFEYFSETQRNKGNFPGRFSGRQFSNSRSEMNVSTLELGDSALYLCASSLGRGSGRGGYEQYFGPGTRLTVT.

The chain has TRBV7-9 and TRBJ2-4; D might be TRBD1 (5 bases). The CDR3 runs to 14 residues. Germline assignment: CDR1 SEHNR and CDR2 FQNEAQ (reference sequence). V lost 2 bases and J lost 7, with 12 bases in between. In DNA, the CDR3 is TGTGCCAGCAGCTTAACTGCAGGGCGGAACATTCAGTACTTC. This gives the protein CASSLTAGRNIQYF. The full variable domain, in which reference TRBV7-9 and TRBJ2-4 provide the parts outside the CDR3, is DTGVSQNPRHKITKRGQNVTFRCDPISEHNRLYWYRQTLGQGPEFLTYFQNEAQLEKSRLLSDRFSAERPKGSFSTLEIQRTEQGDSAMYLCASSLTAGRNIQYFGAGTRLSVL.

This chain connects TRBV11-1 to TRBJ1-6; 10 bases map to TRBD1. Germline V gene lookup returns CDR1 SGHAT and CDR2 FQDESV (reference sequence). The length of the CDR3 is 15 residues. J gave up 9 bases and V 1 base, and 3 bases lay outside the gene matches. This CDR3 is CASSLEDRGLSPLHF. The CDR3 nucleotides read TGTGCCAGCAGCTTAGAAGACAGGGGGCTTTCACCCCTCCACTTT.

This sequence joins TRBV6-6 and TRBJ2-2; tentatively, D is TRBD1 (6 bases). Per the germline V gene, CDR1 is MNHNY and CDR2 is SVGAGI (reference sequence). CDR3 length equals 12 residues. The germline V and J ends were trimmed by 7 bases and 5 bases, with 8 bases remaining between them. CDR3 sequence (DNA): TGTGCCAGCACTACAGGGACCGGGGAGCTGTTTTTT. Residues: CASTTGTGELFF.

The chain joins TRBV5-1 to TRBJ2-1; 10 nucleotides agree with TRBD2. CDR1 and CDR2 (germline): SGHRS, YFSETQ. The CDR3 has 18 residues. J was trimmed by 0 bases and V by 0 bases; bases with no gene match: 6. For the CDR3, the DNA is TGCGCCAGCAGCTTGGAGGCTAGCGGGGGTAGCTCCTACAATGAGCAGTTCTTC. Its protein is CASSLEASGGSSYNEQFF.

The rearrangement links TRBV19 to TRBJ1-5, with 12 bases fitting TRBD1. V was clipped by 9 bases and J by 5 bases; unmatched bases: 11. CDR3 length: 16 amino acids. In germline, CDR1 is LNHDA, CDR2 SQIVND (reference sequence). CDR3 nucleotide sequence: TGTGCCAGCTCGGGACAGGGGGCCTCCCACGATCAGCCCCAGCATTTT. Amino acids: CASSGQGASHDQPQHF.

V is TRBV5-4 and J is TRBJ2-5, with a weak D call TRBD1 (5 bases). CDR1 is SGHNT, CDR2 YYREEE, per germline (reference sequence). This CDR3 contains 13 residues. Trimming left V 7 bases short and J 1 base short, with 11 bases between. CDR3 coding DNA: TGTGCCAGCCTTTCCCAGGGCCAAGAGACCCAGTACTTC. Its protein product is CASLSQGQETQYF.

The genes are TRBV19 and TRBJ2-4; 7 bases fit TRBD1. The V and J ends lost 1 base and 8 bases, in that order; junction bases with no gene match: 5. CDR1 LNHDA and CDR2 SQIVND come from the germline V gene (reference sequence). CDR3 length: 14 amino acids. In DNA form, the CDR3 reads TGTGCCAGTAGTATAGGACAGGGTATCTACATTCAGTACTTC. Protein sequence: CASSIGQGIYIQYF.

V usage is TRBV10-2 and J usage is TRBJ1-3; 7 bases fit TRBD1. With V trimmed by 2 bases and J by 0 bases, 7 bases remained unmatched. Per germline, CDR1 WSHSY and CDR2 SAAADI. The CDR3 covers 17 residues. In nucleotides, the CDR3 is TGCGCCAGCAGTGAGGTGGGGACAGAGAGCTCTGGAAACACCATATATTTT. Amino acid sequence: CASSEVGTESSGNTIYF.

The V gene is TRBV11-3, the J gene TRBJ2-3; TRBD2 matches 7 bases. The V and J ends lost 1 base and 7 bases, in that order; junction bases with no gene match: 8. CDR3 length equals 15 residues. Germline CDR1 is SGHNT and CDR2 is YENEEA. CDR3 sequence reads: CASSLGGGREYTQYF. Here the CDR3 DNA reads TGTGCCAGCAGCTTAGGGGGAGGGCGGGAGTATACGCAGTATTTT. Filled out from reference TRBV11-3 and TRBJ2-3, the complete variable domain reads EAGVVQSPRYKIIEKKQPVAFWCNPISGHNTLYWYLQNLGQGPELLIRYENEEAVDDSQLPKDRFSAERLKGVDSTLKIQPAELGDSAVYLCASSLGGGREYTQYFGPGTRLTVL.

The CDR3: CASSPPGQGARGNTEAFF. CDR3 sequence (DNA): TGTGCCAGCTCACCACCGGGACAGGGGGCTCGGGGGAACACTGAAGCTTTCTTT. J is TRBJ1-1 and V is TRBV18; 12 bases align to TRBD1. With 0 bases clipped from V and 1 base from J, the junction kept 6 bases outside the gene matches. Germline V CDR1 and CDR2: KGHSH, LQKENI. CDR3 length equals 18 residues.

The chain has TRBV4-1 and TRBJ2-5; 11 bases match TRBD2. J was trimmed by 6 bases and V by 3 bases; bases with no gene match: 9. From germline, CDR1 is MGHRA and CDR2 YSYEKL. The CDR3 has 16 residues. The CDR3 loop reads CASSQQLAGVSKTQYF. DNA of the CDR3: TGCGCCAGCAGCCAGCAACTAGCGGGAGTCTCAAAGACCCAGTACTTC.

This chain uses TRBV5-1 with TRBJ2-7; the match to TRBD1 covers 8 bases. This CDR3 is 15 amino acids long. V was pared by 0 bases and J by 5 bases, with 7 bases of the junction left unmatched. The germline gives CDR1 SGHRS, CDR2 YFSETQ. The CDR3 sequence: CASSLASRGLDEQYF. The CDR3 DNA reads TGCGCCAGCAGCTTGGCATCCAGGGGGCTGGACGAGCAGTACTTC.

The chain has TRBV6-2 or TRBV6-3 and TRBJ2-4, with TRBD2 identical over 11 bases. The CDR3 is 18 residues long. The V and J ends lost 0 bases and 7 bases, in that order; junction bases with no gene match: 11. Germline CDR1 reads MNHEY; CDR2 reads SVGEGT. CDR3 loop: CASSYSAAASGRNNIQYF. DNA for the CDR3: TGTGCCAGCAGTTACTCAGCCGCGGCTAGCGGGAGGAATAACATTCAGTACTTC.

CDR3 loop: CASSAGWGLYNSPLHF. CDR3 nucleotides: TGTGCCAGCAGCGCTGGGTGGGGACTGTATAATTCACCCCTCCACTTT. The chain combines TRBV11-2 with TRBJ1-6; D may be TRBD1 (5 bases). CDR1 and CDR2 (germline): SGHAT, FQNNGV. The CDR3 extends over 16 amino acids. Deletions cut 5 bases from V and 4 bases from J, with 15 bases between.

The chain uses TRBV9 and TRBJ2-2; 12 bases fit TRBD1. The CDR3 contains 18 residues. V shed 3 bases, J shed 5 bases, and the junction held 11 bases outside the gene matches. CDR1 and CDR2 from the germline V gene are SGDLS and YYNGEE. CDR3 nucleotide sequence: TGTGCCAGCAGCGCCCCGGGACAGGGGGCCGGGGGTACCGGGGAGCTGTTTTTT. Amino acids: CASSAPGQGAGGTGELFF.

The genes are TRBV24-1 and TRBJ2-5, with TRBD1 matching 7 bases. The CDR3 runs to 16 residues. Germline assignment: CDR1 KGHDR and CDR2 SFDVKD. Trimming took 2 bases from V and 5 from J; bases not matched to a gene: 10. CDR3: CATSDSGRGRRETQYF. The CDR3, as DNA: TGTGCCACCAGTGATTCGGGAAGGGGGCGCCGGGAGACCCAGTACTTC.

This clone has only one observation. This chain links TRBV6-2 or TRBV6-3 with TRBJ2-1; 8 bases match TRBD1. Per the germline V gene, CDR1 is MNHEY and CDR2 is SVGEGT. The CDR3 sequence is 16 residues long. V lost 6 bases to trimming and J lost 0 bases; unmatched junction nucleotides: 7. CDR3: CASSPRTGSSYNEQFF. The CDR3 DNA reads TGTGCCAGCAGCCCTCGGACAGGGAGCTCCTACAATGAGCAGTTCTTC.

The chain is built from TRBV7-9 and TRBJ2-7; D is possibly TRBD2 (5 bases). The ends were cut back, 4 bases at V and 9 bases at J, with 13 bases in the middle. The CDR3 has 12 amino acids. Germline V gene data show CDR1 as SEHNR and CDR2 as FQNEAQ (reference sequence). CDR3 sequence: CASSSPARGQYF. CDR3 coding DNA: TGTGCCAGCAGCTCCCCGGCTCGGGGGCAGTACTTC.

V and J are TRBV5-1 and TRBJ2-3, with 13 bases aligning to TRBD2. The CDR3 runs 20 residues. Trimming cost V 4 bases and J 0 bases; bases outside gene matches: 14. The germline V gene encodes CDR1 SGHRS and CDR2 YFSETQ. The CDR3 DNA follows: TGCGCCAGCAGCAGATCCGGGACTAGCGGGACTACTCGTAGCACAGATACGCAGTATTTT. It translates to CASSRSGTSGTTRSTDTQYF.

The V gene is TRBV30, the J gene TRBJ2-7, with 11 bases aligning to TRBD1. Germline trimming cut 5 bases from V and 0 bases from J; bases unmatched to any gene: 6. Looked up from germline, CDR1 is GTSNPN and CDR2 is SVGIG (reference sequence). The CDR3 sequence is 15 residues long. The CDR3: CAWGTGTGGSYEQYF. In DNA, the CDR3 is TGTGCCTGGGGAACCGGGACAGGGGGCTCCTACGAGCAGTACTTC.

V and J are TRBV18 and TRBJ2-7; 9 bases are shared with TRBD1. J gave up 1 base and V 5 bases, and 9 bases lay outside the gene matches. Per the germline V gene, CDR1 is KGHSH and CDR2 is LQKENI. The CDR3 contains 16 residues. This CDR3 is CASSGTGTGLSYEQYF. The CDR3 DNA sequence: TGTGCCAGCTCAGGAACCGGGACAGGGTTATCCTACGAGCAGTACTTC.

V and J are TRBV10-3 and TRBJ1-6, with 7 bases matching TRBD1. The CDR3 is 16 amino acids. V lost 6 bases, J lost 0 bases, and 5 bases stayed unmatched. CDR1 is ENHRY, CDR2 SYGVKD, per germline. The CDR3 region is CAISPQGSSYNSPLHF. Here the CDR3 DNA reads TGTGCCATCAGCCCACAGGGGAGCTCCTATAATTCACCCCTCCACTTT.

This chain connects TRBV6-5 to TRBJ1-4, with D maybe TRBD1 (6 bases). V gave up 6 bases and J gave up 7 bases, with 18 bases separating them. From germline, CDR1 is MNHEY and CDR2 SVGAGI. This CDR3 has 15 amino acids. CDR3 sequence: CASRERGGSLEKLFF. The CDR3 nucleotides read TGTGCCAGCAGGGAGAGGGGGGGATCGCTTGAAAAACTGTTTTTT.

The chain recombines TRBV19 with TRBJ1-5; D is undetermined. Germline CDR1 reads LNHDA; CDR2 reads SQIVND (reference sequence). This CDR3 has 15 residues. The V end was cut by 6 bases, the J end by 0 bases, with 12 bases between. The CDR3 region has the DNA TGTGCCAGTAGGGAGACTGCTTATAGCAATCAGCCCCAGCATTTT. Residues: CASRETAYSNQPQHF.

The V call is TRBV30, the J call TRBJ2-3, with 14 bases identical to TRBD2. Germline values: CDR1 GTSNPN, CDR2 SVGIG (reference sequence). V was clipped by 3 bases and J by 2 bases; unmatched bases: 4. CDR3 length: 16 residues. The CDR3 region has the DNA TGTGCCTGGAGCGGACTAGCGGGAGGTTCCACAGATACGCAGTATTTT. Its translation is CAWSGLAGGSTDTQYF.

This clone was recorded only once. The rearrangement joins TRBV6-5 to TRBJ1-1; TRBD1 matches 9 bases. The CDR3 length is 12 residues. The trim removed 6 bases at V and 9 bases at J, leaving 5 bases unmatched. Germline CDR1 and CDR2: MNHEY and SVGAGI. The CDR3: CASRTGTGKAFF. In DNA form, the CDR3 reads TGTGCCAGCAGAACCGGGACAGGGAAAGCTTTCTTT.

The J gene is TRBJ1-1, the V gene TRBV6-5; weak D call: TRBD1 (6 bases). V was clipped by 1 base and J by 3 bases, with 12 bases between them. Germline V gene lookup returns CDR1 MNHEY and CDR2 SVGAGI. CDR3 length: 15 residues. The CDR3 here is CASSYFPDSYTEAFF. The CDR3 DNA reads TGTGCCAGCAGTTACTTCCCGGACAGCTACACTGAAGCTTTCTTT.

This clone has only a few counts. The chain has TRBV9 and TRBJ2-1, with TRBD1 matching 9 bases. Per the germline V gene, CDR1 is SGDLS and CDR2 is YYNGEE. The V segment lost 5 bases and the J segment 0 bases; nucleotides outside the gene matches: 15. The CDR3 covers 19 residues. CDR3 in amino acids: CASSFTGTGRISSYNEQFF. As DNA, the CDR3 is TGTGCCAGCAGTTTTACCGGGACAGGGAGAATTAGCTCCTACAATGAGCAGTTCTTC.

Here the CDR3 reads CASSLPPPTGSYGYTF. CDR3 bases: TGTGCCAGCAGTTTACCACCACCAACGGGGAGCTATGGCTACACCTTC. The chain recombines TRBV28 with TRBJ1-2; D gene unclear. The V gene's germline CDR1 is MDHEN and CDR2 SYDVKM. V dropped 2 bases and J dropped 4 bases, with 17 bases sitting between them. CDR3 length: 16 amino acids.

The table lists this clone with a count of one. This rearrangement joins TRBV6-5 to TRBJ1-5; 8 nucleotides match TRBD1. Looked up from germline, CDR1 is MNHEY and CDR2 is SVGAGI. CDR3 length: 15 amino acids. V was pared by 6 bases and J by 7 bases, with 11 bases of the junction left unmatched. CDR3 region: CASRDLDREGQPQHF. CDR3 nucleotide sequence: TGTGCCAGCAGAGACCTGGACAGGGAAGGCCAGCCCCAGCATTTT.